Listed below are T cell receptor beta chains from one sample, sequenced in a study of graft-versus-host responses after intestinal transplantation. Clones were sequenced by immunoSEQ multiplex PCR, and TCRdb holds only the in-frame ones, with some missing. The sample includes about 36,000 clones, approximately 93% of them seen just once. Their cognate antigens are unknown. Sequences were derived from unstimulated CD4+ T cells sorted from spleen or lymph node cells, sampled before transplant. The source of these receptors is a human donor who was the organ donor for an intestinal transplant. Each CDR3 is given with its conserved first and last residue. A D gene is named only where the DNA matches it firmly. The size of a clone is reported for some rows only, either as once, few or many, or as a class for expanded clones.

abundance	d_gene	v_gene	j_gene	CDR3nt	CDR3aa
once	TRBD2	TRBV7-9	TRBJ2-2	TGTGCCAGCAGCTTTCGACAAAAGCGGGGGGATTTCACCGGGGAGCTGTTTTTT	CASSFRQKRGDFTGELFF
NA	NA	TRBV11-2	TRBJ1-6	TGTGCCAGCAGCTTAGACTTAGTAGGCTCCTATAATTCACCCCTCCACTTT	CASSLDLVGSYNSPLHF
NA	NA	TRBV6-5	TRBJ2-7	TGTGCCAGCAGGTGGGCAGGTAAAAACTACGAGCAGTACTTC	CASRWAGKNYEQYF
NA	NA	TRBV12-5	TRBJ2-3	TGTGCTAGTGGTCCCGCCCTAGATACGCAGTATTTT	CASGPALDTQYF
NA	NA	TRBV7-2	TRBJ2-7	TGTGCCAGCAGCTTAGTGGCCAGCTCCTACGAGCAGTACTTC	CASSLVASSYEQYF
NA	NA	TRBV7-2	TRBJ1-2	TGTGCCAGCAGCTCCAGGGGAAGTCAAGAGGGCTACACCTTC	CASSSRGSQEGYTF
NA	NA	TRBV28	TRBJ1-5	TGTGCCAGCAGTTTATACGGGGCCTATAGCAATCAGCCCCAGCATTTT	CASSLYGAYSNQPQHF
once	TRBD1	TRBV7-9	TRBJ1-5	TGTGCCAGCAGCCCCGGTCCAGGGGGAGGGAGCAATCAGCCCCAGCATTTT	CASSPGPGGGSNQPQHF
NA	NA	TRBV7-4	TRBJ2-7	TGTGCCAGCAGTTTGACCCCGTGTGGCACCTACGAGCAGTACTTC	CASSLTPCGTYEQYF
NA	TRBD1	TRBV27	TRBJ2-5	TGTGCCAGCAGTAATGGACAGGGGGTCGGAGAGACCCAGTACTTC	CASSNGQGVGETQYF
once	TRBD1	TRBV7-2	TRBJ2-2	TGTGCCAGCAGCACCTACAGGGGGCATACCGGGGAGCTGTTTTTT	CASSTYRGHTGELFF
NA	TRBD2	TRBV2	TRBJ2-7	TGTGCCAGCAGTGATGGGACGGGAGGCTACGAGCAGTACTTC	CASSDGTGGYEQYF
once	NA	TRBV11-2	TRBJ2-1	TGTGCCAGCAGCTCAGCGCGGACAAGAAGCTCCTACAATGAGCAGTTCTTC	CASSSARTRSSYNEQFF
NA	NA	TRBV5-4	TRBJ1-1	TGTGCCAGCAGCTTGACTCAGGGTGCTGAAGCTTTCTTT	CASSLTQGAEAFF
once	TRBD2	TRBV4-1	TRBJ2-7	TGCGCCAGCAGCCAAGGGGGACTAGCGGGGAGGAGCTCCTACGAGCAGTACTTC	CASSQGGLAGRSSYEQYF
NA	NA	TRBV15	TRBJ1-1	TGTGCCACCAGCAGGGGGCAGGTAGTTGGGAACACTGAAGCTTTCTTT	CATSRGQVVGNTEAFF
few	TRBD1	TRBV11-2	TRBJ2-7	TGTGCCAGCAGCTTAGGGACAGGGGGCTACGAGCAGTACTTC	CASSLGTGGYEQYF
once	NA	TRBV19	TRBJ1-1	TGTGCCAGTAGCGCGGCTCGGAGGATCCACACTGAAGCTTTCTTT	CASSAARRIHTEAFF
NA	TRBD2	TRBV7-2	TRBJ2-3	TGTGCCAGCAGCTTAGCGTTGACTAGCGGGGGGGTTTTGACAGATACGCAGTATTTT	CASSLALTSGGVLTDTQYF
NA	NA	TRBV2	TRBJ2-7	TGTGCCAGCAGAAACCGCTACGAGCAGTACTTC	CASRNRYEQYF
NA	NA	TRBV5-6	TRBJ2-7	TGTGCCAGCAGCTTGACCGGGACACGGGCCTACGAGCAGTACTTC	CASSLTGTRAYEQYF
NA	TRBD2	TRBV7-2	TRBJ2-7	TGTGCCAGCAGCTTAGGACTAGCGGGGGGCGAGCAGTACTTC	CASSLGLAGGEQYF
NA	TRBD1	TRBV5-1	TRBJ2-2	TGCGCCAGCAGCTGGAGGACAGGGAACACCGGGGAGCTGTTTTTT	CASSWRTGNTGELFF
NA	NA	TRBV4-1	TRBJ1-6	TGCGCCAGCAGCCAAGTAGTTAGAACAGGCCGAAATTCACCCCTCCACTTT	CASSQVVRTGRNSPLHF
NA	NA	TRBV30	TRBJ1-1	TGTGCCTGGAGTCCGGGGGGTGCTGAAGCTTTCTTT	CAWSPGGAEAFF
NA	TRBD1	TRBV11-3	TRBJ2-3	TGTGCCAGCAGCTACGGGACAGCTAGCACAGATACGCAGTATTTT	CASSYGTASTDTQYF
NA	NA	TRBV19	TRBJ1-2	TGTGCCAGTAGTACGGACCTTCGGGCCTACACCTTC	CASSTDLRAYTF